The 14 T cell receptor beta chains presented below share a single source sample, sequenced in a study of response to subunit inactivated influenza vaccine. TCRdb re-derived calls from the RT-PCR reads in MiXCR, one entry per CDR3 protein. The profile shows 750,000 to 850,000 distinct CDR3 sequences, around a sixth of them singletons. Sequenced material: PBMCs from blood, taken less than 6 days after vaccination. The receptors derive from a middle-aged man who received an inactivated influenza vaccine.

V and J are TRBV12-3 or TRBV12-4 and TRBJ1-1, with TRBD1 as a possible D gene (5 bases). V lost 5 bases and J 8 bases, leaving 15 bases between the germline ends. The CDR3 covers 13 residues. CDR3 nucleotide sequence: TGTGCCAGCAGTATTCTCGCAGGGTCAGAAGCTTTCTTT. This sequence encodes CASSILAGSEAFF.

The V call is TRBV6-5, the J call TRBJ1-4; D remains unclear. This CDR3 is built from 15 residues. Trimming removed 4 bases at V and 0 bases at J, with 9 bases between. Germline V gene data show CDR1 as MNHEY and CDR2 as SVGAGI. CDR3 protein: CASSSDGSTNEKLFF. In nucleotides, the CDR3 is TGTGCCAGCAGTTCGGACGGCTCAACTAATGAAAAACTGTTTTTT.

In its sample, this clonotype was seen a few times. The rearrangement links TRBV5-5 to TRBJ1-1; D may be TRBD1 (5 bases). CDR1 is SGHKS, CDR2 YYEKEE, per germline (reference sequence). This CDR3 region has 16 residues. The V end lost 3 bases, the J end lost 1 base, and 16 bases lay between the germline ends. The CDR3 reads CASSSPTHRQNTEAFF. As DNA, the CDR3 is TGTGCCAGCAGCTCGCCGACTCACAGGCAGAACACTGAAGCTTTCTTT.

This clonotype was observed a handful of times. CDR3 residues: CASSPEETHEQFF. The CDR3 coding sequence is TGTGCCAGCTCACCAGAGGAGACCCATGAGCAGTTCTTC. The J gene is TRBJ2-1, the V gene TRBV18; no firm D call. The CDR3 is 13 residues long. V dropped 2 bases and J dropped 8 bases, with 10 bases sitting between them. Germline V gene data show CDR1 as KGHSH and CDR2 as LQKENI.

This clonotype showed up many times. This rearrangement joins TRBV12-3 or TRBV12-4 to TRBJ2-7; perhaps TRBD2 as D (5 bases). CDR3 size: 13 residues. V lost 3 bases to trimming and J lost 3 bases, with 9 bases between them. As DNA, the CDR3 is TGTGCCAGCAGTTTTGAGGGCCTCTACGAGCAGTACTTC. It codes for CASSFEGLYEQYF.

This clonotype was observed once. This chain connects TRBV6-2 or TRBV6-3 to TRBJ1-2; the match to TRBD1 covers 7 bases. Germline V CDR1 and CDR2: MNHEY, SVGEGT. This CDR3 has 14 amino acids. The trim removed 6 bases at V and 7 bases at J, leaving 11 bases unmatched. CDR3 protein: CASSRDSSLIGYTF. The CDR3, as DNA: TGTGCCAGCAGCCGGGACAGCTCCCTAATTGGCTACACCTTC.

This clonotype was seen at least ten times. The chain joins TRBV29-1 to TRBJ2-1; maybe TRBD2 (5 bases). This CDR3 has 14 amino acids. The germline V and J ends were trimmed by 4 bases and 0 bases, with 10 bases remaining between them. Germline values: CDR1 SQVTM, CDR2 ANQGSEA. The CDR3 DNA is TGCAGCGTTGTCCGTGGGAGCTCCTACAATGAGCAGTTCTTC. Protein product: CSVVRGSSYNEQFF.

The chain couples TRBV7-2 to TRBJ1-2, with no clear D. V lost 5 bases and J lost 8, with 18 bases in between. CDR1 and CDR2 from the germline V gene are SGHTA and FQGNSA. The CDR3 runs 14 residues. CDR3 region: CASSRRTEQRGYTF. The CDR3, as DNA: TGTGCCAGCAGCAGGAGGACGGAACAAAGGGGCTACACCTTC.

V and J are TRBV6-1 and TRBJ2-4, with D uncertain. The V gene's germline CDR1 is MNHNS and CDR2 SASEGT. Trimming stripped 0 bases from V and 4 bases from J, with 10 bases between. CDR3 length equals 15 residues. CDR3 nucleotides: TGTGCCAGCAGTGAAGCGCCCGGTAGGAAAAACATTCAGTACTTC. This encodes CASSEAPGRKNIQYF.

The rearrangement uses TRBV11-2 and TRBJ2-2, with TRBD2 as a possible D gene (5 bases). Germline assignment: CDR1 SGHAT and CDR2 FQNNGV. The CDR3 covers 16 residues. The ends were cut back, 4 bases at V and 6 bases at J, with 18 bases in the middle. The chain's CDR3 is CASSSLRGHRPGELFF. The CDR3 nucleotides are TGTGCCAGCAGCTCGCTTCGGGGTCATCGGCCCGGGGAGCTGTTTTTT.

This clonotype was observed a handful of times. This chain links TRBV20-1 with TRBJ2-7; TRBD2 aligns across 9 bases. The CDR3 length is 13 residues. With 3 bases clipped from V and 3 bases from J, the junction kept 3 bases outside the gene matches. Germline-derived CDR1 and CDR2 are DFQATT and SNEGSKA (reference sequence). DNA for the CDR3: TGCAGTGCTAGCAGCGGGGGGTTCTACGAGCAGTACTTC. Translated, it gives CSASSGGFYEQYF.

The chain links TRBV11-2 to TRBJ2-5; D tentatively fits TRBD1 or TRBD2 (5 bases each). This CDR3 is 17 amino acids long. Germline V gives CDR1 SGHAT, CDR2 FQNNGV. Trimming left V 6 bases short and J 2 bases short, with 22 bases between. The CDR3 sequence: CASRDTSQGVGQETQYF. The CDR3 DNA sequence: TGTGCCAGCAGGGATACTTCTCAGGGAGTTGGGCAAGAGACCCAGTACTTC.

The rearrangement links TRBV6-2 or TRBV6-3 to TRBJ1-4, with unresolved D. Germline V gene sequence: CDR1 MNHEY, CDR2 SVGEGT. The CDR3 is 12 amino acids. V dropped 5 bases and J dropped 8 bases, with 9 bases sitting between them. CDR3 nucleotides: TGTGCCAGCAGTCGGGAGAGAGAAAAACTGTTTTTT. Translating it yields CASSREREKLFF.

This clonotype came up a few times. The chain is built from TRBV7-2 and TRBJ2-7, with unresolved D. V was shortened by 3 bases and J by 5 bases, with 17 bases between the two germline ends. Germline CDR1 and CDR2: SGHTA and FQGNSA. The CDR3 contains 15 residues. Here the CDR3 reads CASSFSALQTNEQYF. CDR3 bases: TGTGCCAGCAGCTTTTCGGCTCTTCAGACGAACGAGCAGTACTTC.